The entry that follows covers one TCR beta chain sequence. The data were produced by immunoSEQ multiplex PCR, yet TCRdb's version contains in-frame clones alone and is incomplete. The data contain about 410,000 clones, 90% of them singletons. This sample is drawn from a study of control samples from healthy donors and cancer patients. CDR1 is MGHRA and CDR2 is YSYEKL in the germline V gene. Trimming at V came to 3 bases and at J to 2 bases, leaving 4 bases not matched to a gene. The length of the CDR3 is 15 residues. The chain carries TRBV4-1 and TRBJ1-5, with 7 positions matching TRBD1. This TCR derives from a man aged 35-49 years with head and neck cancer. Sequencing was done on a sample of PBMCs. CDR3 protein: CASSHSRGGNQPQHF. The CDR3, as DNA: TGCGCCAGCAGCCATAGCAGGGGGGGCAATCAGCCCCAGCATTTT.